These 5 T cell receptor beta chains came from one sample sequenced in a study of Ad26.COV2.S vaccination and SARS-CoV-2 variants. Treatment indicated: roughly 20 received Ad26.COV2.S at low or high dose, single or two shots; 5 received placebo; per-sample allocation not given. The samples were gathered on day 63 after the first injection of vaccine or placebo. The repertoire was sequenced with immunoSEQ multiplex PCR; TCRdb's copy has only in-frame clones and lacks some. The sample holds 300,000 to 350,000 clones, 85% seen once. Here the sequenced sample was peripheral blood, taken in a trial of Ad26.COV2.S vaccine versus placebo. Source of these receptors: a person aged 18-65 years who received the Ad26.COV2.S COVID-19 vaccine or a placebo.

V is TRBV3-1 (or the pseudogene TRBV3-2) and J is TRBJ2-7, with TRBD2 as a possible D gene (6 bases). The CDR3 sequence is 16 residues long. V lost 4 bases and J 0 bases, leaving 16 bases between the germline ends. Germline CDR1 LGHDT, CDR2 YNNKEL (reference sequence). The CDR3 coding sequence is TGTGCCAGCAGCCTACACAGTGGGGGGAGCTCCTACGAGCAGTACTTC. As protein: CASSLHSGGSSYEQYF.

V and J are TRBV28 and TRBJ1-5; D gene uncertain. Trimming shortened V by 8 bases and J by 1 base, and 21 bases separated the two germline ends. The length of the CDR3 is 17 residues. The V gene's germline CDR1 is MDHEN and CDR2 SYDVKM. CDR3 nucleotide sequence: TGTGCCAGCCCACCACGGGCGGTTCGATGGAGCAATCAGCCCCAGCATTTT. It encodes CASPPRAVRWSNQPQHF.

This clone was observed a handful of times. This chain joins TRBV5-1 and TRBJ2-3; 8 bases agree with TRBD1. Per the germline V gene, CDR1 is SGHRS and CDR2 is YFSETQ. The CDR3 is 16 residues long. The ends lost 4 bases at V and 1 base at J; junction bases unmatched: 8. In DNA, the CDR3 is TGCGCCAGCAGCCGCCAGGGGGCTCGTGGCACAGATACGCAGTATTTT. Translating it yields CASSRQGARGTDTQYF.

The chain uses TRBV7-2 and TRBJ1-5, with D possibly TRBD1 on 6 matching bases. The V gene's germline CDR1 is SGHTA and CDR2 FQGNSA. The V end lost 0 bases, the J end lost 0 bases, and 9 bases lay between the germline ends. The CDR3 runs 16 residues. The CDR3 spells CASSLAGQSSNQPQHF. The CDR3 bases are TGTGCCAGCAGCTTAGCCGGACAGAGTAGCAATCAGCCCCAGCATTTT.

The CDR3 bases are TGTGCCAGCAGCCTAAGACAGGGGACTAATTCACCCCTCCACTTT. This encodes CASSLRQGTNSPLHF. This chain connects TRBV5-6 to TRBJ1-6; 8 nucleotides line up with TRBD1. The CDR3 runs to 15 residues. V lost 4 bases to trimming and J lost 6 bases; unmatched junction nucleotides: 6. The germline V gene has CDR1 SGHDT and CDR2 YYEEEE.